This TCR beta chain stems from a study of blood T cell repertoires in COVID-19. For the study at large: PBMCs, B-cell-depleted T cells, or T cells provided the cDNA or gDNA that made up the material.

J was trimmed by 6 bases and V by 6 bases; bases with no gene match: 7. This CDR3 contains 14 residues. Germline CDR1 SGHDN, CDR2 FVKESK. In the original processing: Reference gene primer amplification gave estimated nucleated cell counts. TCRdb keeps only in-frame clones here, not all; method: immunoSEQ multiplex PCR. V and J calls and clone size are copied from that table; D and trimming were computed from the DNA. The sample consists of 350,000 or so clones, about 92% of them appearing once. Cohorts were based on clinical histories the participants reported. Symptom resolution, clearance, or two negative PCRs marked the recovered donors of Cohort 3.

The sample taken for sequencing was PBMCs or T cells enriched from blood (not recorded which). This clonotype was sampled from a woman in her twenties or thirties who had recovered from COVID-19. V is TRBV14 and J is TRBJ2-1; 8 bases agree with TRBD2. CDR3 protein: CASRREGPLNEQFF. CDR3 coding DNA: TGTGCCAGCAGACGGGAGGGGCCCCTCAATGAGCAGTTCTTC.